These 21 T cell receptor beta chains originate from one sample sequenced in a study of shared clonotypes between healthy human individuals. CD8 cells regarded as naive lacked CD45RO, were positively chosen for CCR7, and omitted terminally differentiated effector memory CD45RA+ cells. The protocol was immunoSEQ multiplex PCR, while the TCRdb copy is restricted to in-frame clones and leaves out a portion. Of about 1.9 million clones listed, 90% to 95% are singletons. Sequencing was done on a sample of naive CD8+ T cells from PBMCs. Receptors originate from a young man in good health. Some clones in this sample may be carry-over from other donors' samples.

V gene TRBV7-9 combines with J gene TRBJ1-1; 8 positions match TRBD1. J gave up 8 bases and V 4 bases, and 12 bases lay outside the gene matches. This CDR3 region has 15 residues. Germline V gene sequence: CDR1 SEHNR, CDR2 FQNEAQ (reference sequence). CDR3 protein: CASSWPGQGDKEAFF. The CDR3 DNA reads as TGTGCCAGCAGCTGGCCAGGACAGGGCGATAAAGAAGCTTTCTTT.

The genes are TRBV7-2 and TRBJ2-7; D is unresolved. The CDR3 length is 15 residues. From germline, CDR1 is SGHTA and CDR2 FQGNSA. V gave up 1 base and J gave up 4 bases, with 14 bases separating them. The chain's CDR3 is CASSLGLEPPYEQYF. The CDR3 DNA is TGTGCCAGCAGCTTAGGGTTAGAACCGCCGTACGAGCAGTACTTC.

The rearrangement joins TRBV18 to TRBJ2-7; 11 bases line up with TRBD1. J gave up 1 base and V 2 bases, and 4 bases lay outside the gene matches. This CDR3 spans 16 amino acids. Germline CDR1 is KGHSH and CDR2 is LQKENI. For the CDR3, the DNA is TGTGCCAGCTCACCAAGGGGGACAGGGGGTTCCTACGAGCAGTACTTC. It encodes CASSPRGTGGSYEQYF.

A single count supports this clone. The J gene is TRBJ1-2, the V gene TRBV28, with 7 bases identical to TRBD1. Germline trimming cut 0 bases from V and 8 bases from J; bases unmatched to any gene: 9. The V gene's germline CDR1 is MDHEN and CDR2 SYDVKM. This CDR3 is 15 amino acids long. The chain's CDR3 is CASSLWRDRTMGYTF. The CDR3 DNA reads TGTGCCAGCAGTTTATGGAGGGACAGAACGATGGGCTACACCTTC.

This chain connects TRBV19 to TRBJ2-1, with 7 bases aligning to TRBD1. The CDR3 sequence is 16 residues long. Trimming cost V 1 base and J 0 bases; bases outside gene matches: 3. Germline-derived CDR1 and CDR2 are LNHDA and SQIVND (reference sequence). The DNA of the CDR3 is TGTGCCAGTAGTATAGTGTCAGGGGGCTCCTACAATGAGCAGTTCTTC. Translating it yields CASSIVSGGSYNEQFF. Looking up the rest from reference TRBV19 and TRBJ2-1 gives the full variable domain: DGGITQSPKYLFRKEGQNVTLSCEQNLNHDAMYWYRQDPGQGLRLIYYSQIVNDFQKGDIAEGYSVSREKKESFPLTVTSAQKNPTAFYLCASSIVSGGSYNEQFFGPGTRLTVL.

This clone was counted a few times. This chain uses TRBV7-9 with TRBJ1-4, with a weak D call TRBD1 (6 bases). CDR1 is SEHNR, CDR2 FQNEAQ, per germline (reference sequence). V lost 11 bases to trimming and J lost 1 base, with 11 bases between them. This CDR3 comprises 13 residues. CDR3 sequence: CAGGGGTNEKLFF. DNA for the CDR3: TGTGCCGGGGGAGGGGGAACTAATGAAAAACTGTTTTTT.

The CDR3 DNA reads TGCGCCAGCAGCCAAGATCTTGCAGACTGGGCCCCCGCGGATACGCAGTATTTT. Its protein product is CASSQDLADWAPADTQYF. This sequence joins TRBV4-3 and TRBJ2-3; D call uncertain. Trimming left V 0 bases short and J 6 bases short, with 22 bases between. This CDR3 comprises 18 residues. The germline gives CDR1 LGHNA, CDR2 YSLEER.

The V and J genes are TRBV9 and TRBJ2-5; D possibly uses TRBD1 or TRBD2 (5 bases each). Trimming took 0 bases from V and 3 from J, leaving 12 bases between them. The germline V gene has CDR1 SGDLS and CDR2 YYNGEE. The CDR3 has 15 amino acids. This chain's CDR3 is CASSVEGSGEETQYF. As DNA, the CDR3 is TGTGCCAGCAGCGTAGAGGGGAGTGGAGAAGAGACCCAGTACTTC.

The CDR3 sequence: CASSRIRGVSSYNEQFF. The CDR3, as DNA: TGTGCCAGCAGCCGAATCCGGGGGGTTAGCTCCTACAATGAGCAGTTCTTC. The genes are TRBV11-2 and TRBJ2-1, with 7 nucleotides matching TRBD2. With V trimmed by 5 bases and J by 0 bases, 10 bases remained unmatched. The V gene's germline CDR1 is SGHAT and CDR2 FQNNGV. The CDR3 has 17 amino acids.

This chain connects TRBV11-2 to TRBJ2-2; 9 bases fit TRBD2. Germline CDR1 reads SGHAT; CDR2 reads FQNNGV. Trimming at V came to 5 bases and at J to 9 bases, leaving 7 bases not matched to a gene. The CDR3 covers 14 residues. CDR3 nucleotides: TGTGCCAGCAGCATACTAGCGGGCCCCCGGGAGCTGTTTTTT. It is translated as CASSILAGPRELFF.

The V and J genes are TRBV6-1 and TRBJ2-7, with 11 bases matching TRBD2. The ends lost 6 bases at V and 6 bases at J; junction bases unmatched: 7. CDR1 MNHNS and CDR2 SASEGT come from the germline V gene. The CDR3 loop spans 14 amino acids. The CDR3, as DNA: TGTGCCAGCAGCGTACTAGCGGGAGTACGCGAGCAGTACTTC. It translates to CASSVLAGVREQYF.

This clone was picked up one time. The chain combines TRBV19 with TRBJ2-1; TRBD1 matches at 8 bases. Trimming took 6 bases from V and 0 from J; bases not matched to a gene: 4. CDR3 length: 15 amino acids. The germline V gene has CDR1 LNHDA and CDR2 SQIVND (reference sequence). The CDR3 coding sequence is TGTGCCAGTAGGATCACAGGGGGCTCCTACAATGAGCAGTTCTTC. As protein: CASRITGGSYNEQFF.

This clone was recorded once. The chain couples TRBV9 to TRBJ1-1; D is uncertain. CDR1 is SGDLS and CDR2 is YYNGEE in the germline V gene. CDR3 length equals 15 residues. V was trimmed by 3 bases and J by 3 bases, leaving 15 bases between them. Written as DNA, the CDR3 is TGTGCCAGCAGCGGAATAATAGGCCCGGACACTGAAGCTTTCTTT. Its protein is CASSGIIGPDTEAFF.

V is TRBV5-1 and J is TRBJ2-3, with D perhaps TRBD1 (5 bases). The CDR3 has 15 amino acids. Between the trimmed V and J ends, which lost 1 base and 2 bases, there was a span of 11 bases. From germline, CDR1 is SGHRS and CDR2 YFSETQ. CDR3 loop: CASSLKGMATDTQYF. The DNA of the CDR3 is TGCGCCAGCAGCTTGAAGGGGATGGCCACAGATACGCAGTATTTT.

This clone was observed a handful of times. The chain uses TRBV7-9 and TRBJ1-1; D is possibly TRBD1 (6 bases). The CDR3 extends over 14 amino acids. Germline CDR1 and CDR2: SEHNR and FQNEAQ (reference sequence). Trimming took off 5 bases at V and 0 bases at J, with 10 bases between the two ends. The CDR3 loop is CASSRTELNTEAFF. The CDR3 nucleotides are TGTGCCAGCAGCCGGACAGAGCTGAACACTGAAGCTTTCTTT.

The chain couples TRBV7-9 to TRBJ1-4, with D possibly being TRBD1 (5 bases). Trimming cost V 3 bases and J 5 bases, with 16 bases left between them. The CDR3 consists of 16 residues. Germline assignment: CDR1 SEHNR and CDR2 FQNEAQ (reference sequence). CDR3 protein: CASSLGPGAQNEKLFF. Here the CDR3 DNA reads TGTGCCAGCAGCTTGGGTCCCGGGGCCCAGAATGAAAAACTGTTTTTT.

This chain connects TRBV6-6 to TRBJ2-5; TRBD2 agrees at 7 bases. Germline-derived CDR1 and CDR2 are MNHNY and SVGAGI (reference sequence). The CDR3 length is 14 residues. V was clipped by 6 bases and J by 5 bases; unmatched bases: 9. DNA for the CDR3: TGTGCCAGCAGCTCCGGACTAGGCGGGGAGACCCAGTACTTC. Translated: CASSSGLGGETQYF.

The CDR3 loop reads CASSIGGKGNQPQHF. As DNA, the CDR3 is TGTGCCAGCAGCATAGGGGGAAAGGGCAATCAGCCCCAGCATTTT. This sequence joins TRBV7-9 and TRBJ1-5; the D gene is possibly TRBD1 (6 bases). Germline V lookup: CDR1 SEHNR, CDR2 FQNEAQ (reference sequence). The CDR3 sequence is 15 residues long. The germline V and J ends were trimmed by 5 bases and 2 bases, with 13 bases remaining between them.

The chain is built from TRBV4-1 and TRBJ2-4; TRBD1 is a possible D gene (6 bases). This CDR3 has 14 residues. The germline gives CDR1 MGHRA, CDR2 YSYEKL. The V end lost 0 bases, the J end lost 11 bases, and 14 bases lay between the germline ends. CDR3 nucleotides: TGCGCCAGCAGCCAAGAGGGGGCTATGGGGTTTCAGTACTTC. Amino acid sequence: CASSQEGAMGFQYF.

The chain carries TRBV5-1 and TRBJ1-1; D ambiguous. The ends were cut back, 4 bases at V and 1 base at J, with 11 bases in the middle. From germline, CDR1 is SGHRS and CDR2 YFSETQ. The CDR3 covers 14 residues. The CDR3 protein is CASSPDPRNTEAFF. The CDR3 coding sequence is TGCGCCAGCAGCCCGGACCCTCGGAACACTGAAGCTTTCTTT.

This clone occurred once. V usage is TRBV5-5 and J usage is TRBJ2-1; D is uncertain. Germline V lookup: CDR1 SGHKS, CDR2 YYEKEE (reference sequence). The CDR3 length is 13 residues. Between the trimmed V and J ends, which lost 0 bases and 5 bases, there was a span of 6 bases. The CDR3 protein is CASSLVADNEQFF. The CDR3 coding sequence is TGTGCCAGCAGCTTGGTGGCAGACAATGAGCAGTTCTTC. Filled out from reference TRBV5-5 and TRBJ2-1, the complete variable domain reads DAGVTQSPTHLIKTRGQQVTLRCSPISGHKSVSWYQQVLGQGPQFIFQYYEKEERGRGNFPDRFSARQFPNYSSELNVNALLLGDSALYLCASSLVADNEQFFGPGTRLTVL.